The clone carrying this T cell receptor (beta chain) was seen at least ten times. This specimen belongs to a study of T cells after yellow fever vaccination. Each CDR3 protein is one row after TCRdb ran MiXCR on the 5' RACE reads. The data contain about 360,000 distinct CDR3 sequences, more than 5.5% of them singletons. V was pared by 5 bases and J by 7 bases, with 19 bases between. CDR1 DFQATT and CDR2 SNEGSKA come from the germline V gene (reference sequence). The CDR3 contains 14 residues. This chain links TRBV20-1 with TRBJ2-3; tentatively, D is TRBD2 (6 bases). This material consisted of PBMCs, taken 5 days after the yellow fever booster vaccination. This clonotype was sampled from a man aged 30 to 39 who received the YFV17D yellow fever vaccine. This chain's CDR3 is CSADAISGANTQYF. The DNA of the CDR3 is TGCAGTGCTGACGCCATTTCGGGAGCGAATACGCAGTATTTT.